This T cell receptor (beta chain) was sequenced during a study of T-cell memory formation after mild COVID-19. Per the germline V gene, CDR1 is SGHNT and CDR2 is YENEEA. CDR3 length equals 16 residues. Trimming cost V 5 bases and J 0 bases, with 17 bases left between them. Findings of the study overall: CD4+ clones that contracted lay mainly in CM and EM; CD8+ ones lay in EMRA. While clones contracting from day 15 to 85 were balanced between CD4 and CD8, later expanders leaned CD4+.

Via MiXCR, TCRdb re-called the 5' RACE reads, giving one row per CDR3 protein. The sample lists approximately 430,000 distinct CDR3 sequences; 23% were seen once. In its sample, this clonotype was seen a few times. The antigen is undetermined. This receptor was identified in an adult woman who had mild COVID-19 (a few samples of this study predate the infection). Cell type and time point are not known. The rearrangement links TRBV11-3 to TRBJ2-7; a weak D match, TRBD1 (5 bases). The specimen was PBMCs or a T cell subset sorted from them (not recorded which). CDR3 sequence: CASSPVTGESSYEQYF. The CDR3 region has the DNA TGTGCCAGCAGCCCGGTAACAGGAGAATCCTCCTACGAGCAGTACTTC.